The 26 T cell receptor beta chains listed next were all sequenced from one sample in a study of blood T cell repertoires in COVID-19. TCRdb keeps only in-frame clones here, not all; method: immunoSEQ multiplex PCR. Among 250,000 or so clones listed, 87% were seen once. Sequences were obtained from peripheral blood. All receptors come from a woman aged 35 to 49 who had recovered from COVID-19.

The chain carries TRBV11-2 and TRBJ1-4; no firm D call. The germline V gene encodes CDR1 SGHAT and CDR2 FQNNGV. The CDR3 runs 14 residues. Trimming pared 2 bases from V and 3 bases from J, leaving 7 bases between. The CDR3 here is CASSLSGPNEKLFF. The CDR3 coding sequence is TGTGCCAGCAGCTTAAGTGGGCCTAATGAAAAACTGTTTTTT.

The chain recombines TRBV9 with TRBJ2-2; 9 nucleotides agree with TRBD2. Germline V gene sequence: CDR1 SGDLS, CDR2 YYNGEE. V dropped 0 bases and J dropped 0; count of bases not matched to a gene: 3. The CDR3 spans 17 residues. The CDR3 loop is CASSVESSGANTGELFF. The DNA for the CDR3 is TGTGCCAGCAGCGTAGAGTCTAGCGGGGCGAACACCGGGGAGCTGTTTTTT. Supplemented by reference TRBV9 and TRBJ2-2, the full variable domain reads DSGVTQTPKHLITATGQRVTLRCSPRSGDLSVYWYQQSLDQGLQFLIQYYNGEERAKGNILERFSAQQFPDLHSELNLSSLELGDSALYFCASSVESSGANTGELFFGEGSRLTVL.

This sequence joins TRBV6-5 and TRBJ2-7; D unresolved. The germline CDR1 and CDR2 sequences are MNHEY and SVGAGI. The CDR3 totals 12 residues. V lost 4 bases and J 5 bases, leaving 9 bases between the germline ends. The chain's CDR3 is CASSSQSHEQYF. The DNA of the CDR3 is TGTGCCAGCAGTTCCCAATCCCACGAGCAGTACTTC.

V usage is TRBV11-2 and J usage is TRBJ1-1; TRBD1 aligns across 8 bases. V gave up 2 bases and J gave up 4 bases; unmatched junction bases: 6. This CDR3 is 15 amino acids long. CDR1 is SGHAT and CDR2 is FQNNGV in the germline V gene. The CDR3 bases are TGTGCCAGCAGCTTAACCGGACAGGGCGGCACTGAAGCTTTCTTT. Protein: CASSLTGQGGTEAFF.

The gene calls are TRBV19 and TRBJ2-7, with 7 bases matching TRBD2. Trimming removed 7 bases from V and 2 bases from J; junction bases left unmatched: 14. The CDR3 has 16 residues. Per the germline V gene, CDR1 is LNHDA and CDR2 is SQIVND (reference sequence). In DNA, the CDR3 is TGTGCCAGTACCTCCGCTAGCGGACACCCCCCCTACGAGCAGTACTTC. It encodes CASTSASGHPPYEQYF.

This clone came up once. The CDR3 carries no conserved terminal phenylalanine or tryptophan, so it likely arises from a read error. Because the CDR3's place on the DNA is in doubt, the DNA is left out and the CDR3 is given as listed by TCRdb. The V call is TRBV23-1, the J call TRBJ2-7; TRBD1, the table's D call, was not compared with the DNA. TRBV23-1 belongs to the ORF category, with a function that is uncertain. The CDR3 comprises 12 residues, both ends counted. CDR3: CASSQDQDRGQC.

The chain is built from TRBV7-9 and TRBJ2-5; TRBD1 aligns across 7 bases. From germline, CDR1 is SEHNR and CDR2 FQNEAQ (reference sequence). This CDR3 region has 15 residues. V shed 3 bases, J shed 2 bases, and the junction held 6 bases outside the gene matches. The CDR3 coding sequence is TGTGCCAGCAGCTTGTACAGGGGATGGCAAGAGACCCAGTACTTC. Protein: CASSLYRGWQETQYF.

This clone has only one observation. The chain employs TRBV5-6 and TRBJ2-7; tentatively, D is TRBD2 (5 bases). CDR1 SGHDT and CDR2 YYEEEE come from the germline V gene. V lost 4 bases to trimming and J lost 0 bases, with 11 bases between them. CDR3 length equals 14 residues. The CDR3 reads CASSRRRISYEQYF. CDR3 sequence (DNA): TGTGCCAGCAGCAGACGGAGGATCTCCTACGAGCAGTACTTC.

The V call is TRBV3-1 (or the pseudogene TRBV3-2), the J call TRBJ1-1, with D unresolved. The germline V gene encodes CDR1 LGHDT and CDR2 YNNKEL (reference sequence). CDR3 length: 14 amino acids. Trimming removed 6 bases from V and 1 base from J, with 12 bases in between. CDR3 protein: CASSENSGNTEAFF. CDR3 DNA sequence: TGTGCCAGCAGTGAAAACTCGGGGAACACTGAAGCTTTCTTT.

A single count supports this clone. The rearrangement uses TRBV7-9 and TRBJ2-3, with a tentative D call TRBD2 (6 bases). This CDR3 contains 16 residues. Germline assignment: CDR1 SEHNR and CDR2 FQNEAQ (reference sequence). Deletions cut 5 bases from V and 1 base from J, with 16 bases between. CDR3 sequence reads: CASSVQVGGGTDTQYF. The CDR3 DNA follows: TGTGCCAGCAGCGTACAGGTCGGGGGAGGCACAGATACGCAGTATTTT. Filled out from reference TRBV7-9 and TRBJ2-3, the complete variable domain reads DTGVSQNPRHKITKRGQNVTFRCDPISEHNRLYWYRQTLGQGPEFLTYFQNEAQLEKSRLLSDRFSAERPKGSFSTLEIQRTEQGDSAMYLCASSVQVGGGTDTQYFGPGTRLTVL.

The rearrangement links TRBV6-2 or TRBV6-3 to TRBJ2-5; possible D gene TRBD2, 6 bases. Trimming pared 6 bases from V and 1 base from J, leaving 21 bases between. Germline CDR1 and CDR2: MNHEY and SVGEGT. The CDR3 is made up of 17 amino acids. The CDR3 loop reads CASSTHVGGPTQETQYF. CDR3 in DNA: TGTGCCAGCAGCACCCACGTGGGGGGACCGACCCAAGAGACCCAGTACTTC.

J is TRBJ1-2 and V is TRBV2, with 9 bases that match TRBD1. Germline CDR1 and CDR2: SNHLY and FYNNEI. Trimming at V came to 3 bases and at J to 8 bases, leaving 7 bases not matched to a gene. The CDR3 consists of 14 residues. CDR3 in amino acids: CASSDDRGAPGYTF. DNA for the CDR3: TGTGCCAGCAGTGATGACAGGGGGGCGCCGGGCTACACCTTC.

The rearrangement joins TRBV10-2 to TRBJ1-6, with 7 nucleotides matching TRBD1. V trimming: 4 bases; J trimming: 4 bases; junction bases outside the gene matches: 4. The CDR3 is 15 residues long. The germline gives CDR1 WSHSY, CDR2 SAAADI. The CDR3 sequence is CASSAGTAYNSPLHF. The CDR3 DNA reads as TGCGCCAGCAGTGCAGGGACAGCTTATAATTCACCCCTCCACTTT.

V usage is TRBV2 and J usage is TRBJ1-1; D remains unclear. CDR1 and CDR2 from the germline V gene are SNHLY and FYNNEI. With 2 bases removed from V and 5 bases from J, the gap between germline ends came to 12 bases. The CDR3 runs to 14 residues. CDR3: CASSERVGGTEAFF. The CDR3 DNA reads TGTGCCAGCAGTGAAAGGGTCGGAGGTACTGAAGCTTTCTTT.

The V and J genes are TRBV12-5 and TRBJ2-3, with TRBD1 matching 9 bases. V gave up 7 bases and J gave up 7 bases; unmatched junction bases: 15. The CDR3 sequence is 16 residues long. The germline V gene encodes CDR1 LGHNT and CDR2 FRNRAP. CDR3 loop: CASVHRGPERVNTQYF. CDR3 nucleotides: TGTGCTAGTGTCCACAGGGGGCCCGAAAGGGTGAATACGCAGTATTTT.

The rearrangement uses TRBV6-5 and TRBJ1-2; TRBD1 matches 9 bases. J lost 6 bases, V lost 6 bases, and 5 bases had no gene match. Germline V CDR1 and CDR2: MNHEY, SVGAGI. The CDR3 runs to 13 residues. CDR3 nucleotide sequence: TGTGCCAGCAGCGGGACAGGGAGGGATGGCTACACCTTC. Its translation: CASSGTGRDGYTF.

V and J are TRBV7-2 and TRBJ2-1; weak D call: TRBD2 (5 bases). Germline-derived CDR1 and CDR2 are SGHTA and FQGNSA. This CDR3 is built from 18 residues. Trimming stripped 1 base from V and 0 bases from J, with 16 bases between. The CDR3 region has the DNA TGTGCCAGCAGCTTAGGAGTGGGGAGCTTCAGCTCCTACAATGAGCAGTTCTTC. Amino acid sequence: CASSLGVGSFSSYNEQFF. Full variable domain (remainder filled in from reference TRBV7-2 and TRBJ2-1): GAGVSQSPSNKVTEKGKDVELRCDPISGHTALYWYRQSLGQGLEFLIYFQGNSAPDKSGLPSDRFSAERTGGSVSTLTIQRTQQEDSAVYLCASSLGVGSFSSYNEQFFGPGTRLTVL.

This clone occurred once. The chain carries TRBV6-6 and TRBJ1-3; D might be TRBD1 (6 bases). Trimming left V 0 bases short and J 4 bases short, with 13 bases between. Germline V gives CDR1 MNHNY, CDR2 SVGAGI (reference sequence). The CDR3 has 16 residues. In nucleotides, the CDR3 is TGTGCCAGCAGTTACTCGATGGGGGCGGGCGGAAACACCATATATTTT. Encoded protein: CASSYSMGAGGNTIYF.

This clone was seen once. The chain has TRBV7-9 and TRBJ2-3; D may be TRBD1 (6 bases). Trimming took 4 bases from V and 3 from J, leaving 14 bases between them. The V gene's germline CDR1 is SEHNR and CDR2 FQNEAQ (reference sequence). The CDR3 totals 15 residues. CDR3 DNA sequence: TGTGCCAGCAGCTCATCAGGGGTGGGTACAGATACGCAGTATTTT. Protein sequence: CASSSSGVGTDTQYF.

The J gene is TRBJ1-2, the V gene TRBV3-1 (or the pseudogene TRBV3-2); 8 bases line up with TRBD1. Germline values: CDR1 LGHDT, CDR2 YNNKEL (reference sequence). CDR3 length: 17 amino acids. The junction had 17 bases not matched to a gene; V was cut back by 3 bases and J by 8 bases. The CDR3 is CASSHTSRGGQGRGYTF. DNA for the CDR3: TGTGCCAGCAGCCATACCTCTCGGGGTGGACAGGGACGGGGCTACACCTTC.

The chain uses TRBV5-1 and TRBJ2-3; the D gene is possibly TRBD2 (5 bases). V was shortened by 0 bases and J by 4 bases, with 12 bases between the two germline ends. Germline values: CDR1 SGHRS, CDR2 YFSETQ. CDR3 length: 15 amino acids. The CDR3: CASSLAARGADTQYF. CDR3 sequence (DNA): TGCGCCAGCAGCTTGGCGGCCCGGGGAGCAGATACGCAGTATTTT. The whole variable domain, remainder taken from reference TRBV5-1 and TRBJ2-3, is KAGVTQTPRYLIKTRGQQVTLSCSPISGHRSVSWYQQTPGQGLQFLFEYFSETQRNKGNFPGRFSGRQFSNSRSEMNVSTLELGDSALYLCASSLAARGADTQYFGPGTRLTVL.

There are a few counts of this clone. This sequence joins TRBV7-2 and TRBJ1-5, with 8 bases matching TRBD1. Germline CDR1 is SGHTA and CDR2 is FQGNSA. CDR3 length equals 15 residues. Trimming at V came to 5 bases and at J to 5 bases, leaving 8 bases not matched to a gene. This CDR3 reads CASSTADRADQPQHF. CDR3 nucleotides: TGTGCCAGCAGCACGGCGGACAGGGCCGATCAGCCCCAGCATTTT.

This sequence joins TRBV6-6 and TRBJ1-6; perhaps TRBD1 as D (5 bases). Germline V gene sequence: CDR1 MNHNY, CDR2 SVGAGI (reference sequence). V lost 2 bases to trimming and J lost 13 bases, with 15 bases between them. The CDR3 extends over 14 amino acids. The CDR3 DNA sequence: TGTGCCAGCAGTTACCATCAGGGTAATTGGCCCCTCCACTTT. Translated: CASSYHQGNWPLHF.

In its sample, this clone was seen a few times. This chain connects TRBV19 to TRBJ2-2; D possibly corresponds to TRBD1 (6 bases). Germline V gene data show CDR1 as LNHDA and CDR2 as SQIVND (reference sequence). The CDR3 totals 15 residues. Trimming pared 6 bases from V and 0 bases from J, leaving 11 bases between. CDR3 sequence reads: CASRTGTTNTGELFF. Here the CDR3 DNA reads TGTGCCAGTAGGACCGGGACAACGAACACCGGGGAGCTGTTTTTT. Supplemented by reference TRBV19 and TRBJ2-2, the full variable domain reads DGGITQSPKYLFRKEGQNVTLSCEQNLNHDAMYWYRQDPGQGLRLIYYSQIVNDFQKGDIAEGYSVSREKKESFPLTVTSAQKNPTAFYLCASRTGTTNTGELFFGEGSRLTVL.

CDR3 loop: CASSYRRGGRKNTGELFF. The CDR3 region has the DNA TGTGCCAGCAGTTACCGTAGGGGGGGCCGGAAGAACACCGGGGAGCTGTTTTTT. The chain carries TRBV6-2 or TRBV6-3 and TRBJ2-2; D is perhaps TRBD2 (7 bases). This CDR3 is built from 18 residues. The germline V gene has CDR1 MNHEY and CDR2 SVGEGT. Trimming cost V 2 bases and J 1 base, with 17 bases left between them.

The gene calls are TRBV13 and TRBJ2-1; D gene unclear. The V end was cut by 5 bases, the J end by 5 bases, with 10 bases between. From germline, CDR1 is PRHDT and CDR2 FYEKMQ (reference sequence). There are 13 residues in the CDR3. CDR3 amino acids: CASSPPLNNEQFF. The DNA for the CDR3 is TGTGCCAGCAGCCCCCCCCTAAACAATGAGCAGTTCTTC.